This T cell receptor (beta chain) is drawn from a study of technical replicates of blood from several donors. Germline CDR1 reads KGHSH; CDR2 reads LQKENI. CDR3 size: 15 residues. The V segment lost 5 bases and the J segment 5 bases; nucleotides outside the gene matches: 9. TCRdb's table, derived via immunoSEQ multiplex PCR, lists solely in-frame clones and lacks some. This sample has around 56,000 clones, with 90% to 95% found just once. Sequenced material: PBMCs. This sequence was found in a human donor in good health. Some clones in this sample may be carry-over from other donors' samples. This chain uses TRBV18 with TRBJ2-3; 8 bases align to TRBD2. The CDR3 reads CASSSPRAGEDTQYF. The CDR3 nucleotides read TGTGCCAGCTCATCCCCGCGAGCGGGAGAAGATACGCAGTATTTT.